This T cell receptor (beta chain) emerged from a study of human T cells and chemical hapten exposure. Study background: While the approximately 23-week study was under way, patients received diphenylcyclopropenone on the scalp every week. Largely, small differences in pooled library volume made per-sample TCR yields vary. Study observations and caveats: Once DPC sensitization occurred, TCRs above 1 in 1000 frequency showed no change. With patch test score, the counts of PT1 expanded TCRs showed a positive correlation.

This clonotype occurred many times. Its antigen is not identified. J was trimmed by 4 bases and V by 6 bases; bases with no gene match: 9. CDR3 length: 15 amino acids. CDR1 SNHLY and CDR2 FYNNEI come from the germline V gene. Noted time point: pre-sensitization, week 0. Specified treatment: therapeutic diphenylcyclopropenone sensitization with weekly scalp DPC. TCRdb fed the RACE reads into MiXCR, producing one record per CDR3 protein. The data show about 51,000 distinct CDR3 sequences, around a tenth seen once. This specimen was whole blood, taken in connection with sensitization to the hapten diphenylcyclopropenone (DPC). The chain has TRBV2 and TRBJ1-2; 9 nucleotides align to TRBD1. This receptor was identified in a middle-aged woman with alopecia areata. Some clones in this sample may be carry-over from other donors' samples. In DNA, the CDR3 is TGTGCCAGCAGCGGACAGGGGAGCTTCCCCTATGGCTACACCTTC. This sequence encodes CASSGQGSFPYGYTF.